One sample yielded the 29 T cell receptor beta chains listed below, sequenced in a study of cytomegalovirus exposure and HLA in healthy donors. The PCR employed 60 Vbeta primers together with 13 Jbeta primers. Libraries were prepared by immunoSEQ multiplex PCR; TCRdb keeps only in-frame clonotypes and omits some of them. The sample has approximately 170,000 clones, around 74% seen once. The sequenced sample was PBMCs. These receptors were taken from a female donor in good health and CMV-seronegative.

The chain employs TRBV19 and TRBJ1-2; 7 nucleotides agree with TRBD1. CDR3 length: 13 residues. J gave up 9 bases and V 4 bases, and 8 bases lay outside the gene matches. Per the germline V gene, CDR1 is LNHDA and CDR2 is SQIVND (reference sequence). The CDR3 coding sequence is TGTGCCAGTAGTAGAGACAGGGAAGAAAGCTACACCTTC. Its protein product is CASSRDREESYTF.

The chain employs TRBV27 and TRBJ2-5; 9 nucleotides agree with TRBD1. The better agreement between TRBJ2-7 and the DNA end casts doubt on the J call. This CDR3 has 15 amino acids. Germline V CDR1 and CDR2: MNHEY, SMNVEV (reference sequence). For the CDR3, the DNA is TGTGCCAGCAGTGAGGGACAGGGCTTCTCCTACGAGCAGTACTTC. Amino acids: CASSEGQGFSYEQYF.

The DNA for the CDR3 is TGTGCCAGCAGCCTACAGGGGGGGTCCTACGAGCAGTACTTC. Encoded protein: CASSLQGGSYEQYF. The chain uses TRBV28 and TRBJ2-7; possible D gene TRBD1, 8 bases. The germline V and J ends were trimmed by 6 bases and 1 base, with 13 bases remaining between them. The CDR3 covers 14 residues. The germline gives CDR1 MDHEN, CDR2 SYDVKM.

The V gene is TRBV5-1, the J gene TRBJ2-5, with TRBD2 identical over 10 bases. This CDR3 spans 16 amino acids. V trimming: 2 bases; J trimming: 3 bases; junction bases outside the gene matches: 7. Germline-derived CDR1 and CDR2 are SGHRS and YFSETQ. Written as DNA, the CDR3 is TGCGCCAGCAGCTTTTTTGAAACTAGCGGGGAAGAGACCCAGTACTTC. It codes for CASSFFETSGEETQYF.

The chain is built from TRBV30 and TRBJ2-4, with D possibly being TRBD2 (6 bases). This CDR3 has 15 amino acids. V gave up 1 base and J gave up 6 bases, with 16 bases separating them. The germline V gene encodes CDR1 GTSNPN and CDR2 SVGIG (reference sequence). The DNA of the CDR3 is TGTGCCTGGAGTGAGTGGAGGGAGTATATAAACATTCAGTACTTC. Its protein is CAWSEWREYINIQYF.

The CDR3 DNA reads as TGTGCCAGCAGTACTGGAAACACCATATATTTT. Its translation is CASSTGNTIYF. This chain joins TRBV7-8 and TRBJ1-3, with D hard to call. V was pared by 6 bases and J by 2 bases, with 2 bases between. Germline V gene sequence: CDR1 SGHVS, CDR2 FQNEAQ. The CDR3 runs to 11 residues.

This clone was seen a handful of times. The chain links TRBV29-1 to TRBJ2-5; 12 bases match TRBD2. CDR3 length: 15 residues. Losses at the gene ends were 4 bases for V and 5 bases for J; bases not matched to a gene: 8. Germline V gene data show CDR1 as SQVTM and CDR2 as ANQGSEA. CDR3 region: CSVVGLAGRVETQYF. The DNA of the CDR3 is TGCAGCGTTGTTGGACTAGCGGGGAGGGTCGAGACCCAGTACTTC.

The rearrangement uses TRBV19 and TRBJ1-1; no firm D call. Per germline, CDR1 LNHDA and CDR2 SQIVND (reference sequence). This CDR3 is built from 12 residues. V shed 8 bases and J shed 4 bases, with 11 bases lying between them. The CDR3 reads CASQQLGTEAFF. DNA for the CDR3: TGTGCCAGTCAACAGTTAGGCACTGAAGCTTTCTTT.

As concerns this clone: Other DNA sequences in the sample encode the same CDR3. CDR3 nucleotides: TGCGCCAGCAGCCAAGATTGGACTAGCGGGGGGAGCACAGATACGCAGTATTTT. It translates to CASSQDWTSGGSTDTQYF. This chain links TRBV4-3 with TRBJ2-3; 14 bases agree with TRBD2. Germline CDR1 reads LGHNA; CDR2 reads YSLEER. Trimming cost V 0 bases and J 0 bases; bases outside gene matches: 2. This CDR3 has 18 amino acids.

The CDR3 here is CASSYSSLHNEQFF. In nucleotides, the CDR3 is TGTGCCAGCAGTTACTCGAGCTTGCACAATGAGCAGTTCTTC. The chain links TRBV6-5 to TRBJ2-1; D is uncertain. Trimming stripped 0 bases from V and 5 bases from J, with 8 bases between. From germline, CDR1 is MNHEY and CDR2 SVGAGI. The CDR3 covers 14 residues.

CDR3 amino acids: CASSLNLAGEYEQYF. The CDR3 DNA sequence: TGTGCCAGCAGCTTAAACCTAGCGGGAGAGTACGAGCAGTACTTC. This chain uses TRBV4-2 with TRBJ2-7; TRBD2 aligns across 10 bases. Germline loops: CDR1 LGHNA, CDR2 YNFKEQ. The CDR3 is made up of 15 amino acids. With V trimmed by 5 bases and J by 4 bases, 8 bases remained unmatched.

CDR3 region: CASSYSLEAYGYTF. The CDR3 DNA reads TGTGCCAGCAGTTACTCCTTGGAGGCCTATGGCTACACCTTC. The chain employs TRBV6-5 and TRBJ1-2; D is unclear. From germline, CDR1 is MNHEY and CDR2 SVGAGI. V was clipped by 0 bases and J by 4 bases, with 9 bases between them. This CDR3 comprises 14 residues.

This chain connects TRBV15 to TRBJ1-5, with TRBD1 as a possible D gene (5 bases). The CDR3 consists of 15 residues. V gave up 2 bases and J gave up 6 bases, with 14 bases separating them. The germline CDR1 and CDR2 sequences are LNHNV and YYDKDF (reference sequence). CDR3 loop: CATSRLGGGGQPQHF. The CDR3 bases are TGTGCCACCAGCAGATTGGGGGGTGGAGGTCAGCCCCAGCATTTT.

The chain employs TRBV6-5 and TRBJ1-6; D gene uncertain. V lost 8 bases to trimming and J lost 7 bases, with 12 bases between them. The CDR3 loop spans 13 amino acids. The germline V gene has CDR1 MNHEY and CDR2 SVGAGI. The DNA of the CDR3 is TGTGCCAGCTTCCGGGAAAACAATTCACCCCTCCACTTT. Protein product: CASFRENNSPLHF.

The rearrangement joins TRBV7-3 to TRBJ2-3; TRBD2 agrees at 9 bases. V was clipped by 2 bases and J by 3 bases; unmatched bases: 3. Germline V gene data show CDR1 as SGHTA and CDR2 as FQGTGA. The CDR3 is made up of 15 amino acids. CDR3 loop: CASSLLLAGTDTQYF. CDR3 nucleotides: TGTGCCAGCAGCTTACTCCTAGCGGGGACAGATACGCAGTATTTT. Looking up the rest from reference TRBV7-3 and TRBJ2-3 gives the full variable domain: GAGVSQTPSNKVTEKGKYVELRCDPISGHTALYWYRQSLGQGPEFLIYFQGTGAADDSGLPNDRFFAVRPEGSVSTLKIQRTERGDSAVYLCASSLLLAGTDTQYFGPGTRLTVL.

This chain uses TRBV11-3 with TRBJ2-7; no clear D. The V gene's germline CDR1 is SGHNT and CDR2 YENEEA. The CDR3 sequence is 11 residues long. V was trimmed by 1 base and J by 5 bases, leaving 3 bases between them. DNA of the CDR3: TGTGCCAGCAGCTTAGGGCACGAGCAGTACTTC. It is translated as CASSLGHEQYF.

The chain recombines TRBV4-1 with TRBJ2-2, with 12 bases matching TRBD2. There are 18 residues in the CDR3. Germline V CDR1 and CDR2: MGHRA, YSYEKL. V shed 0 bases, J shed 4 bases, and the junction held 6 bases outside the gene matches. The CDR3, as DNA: TGCGCCAGCAGCCAAGAGGCGGCTAGCGGGAGGGGCACCGGGGAGCTGTTTTTT. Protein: CASSQEAASGRGTGELFF.

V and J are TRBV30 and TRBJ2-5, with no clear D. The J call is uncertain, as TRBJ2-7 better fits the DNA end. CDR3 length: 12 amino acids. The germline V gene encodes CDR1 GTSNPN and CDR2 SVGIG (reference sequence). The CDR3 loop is CAWSVLIYEQYF. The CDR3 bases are TGTGCCTGGAGTGTCCTCATCTACGAGCAGTACTTC.

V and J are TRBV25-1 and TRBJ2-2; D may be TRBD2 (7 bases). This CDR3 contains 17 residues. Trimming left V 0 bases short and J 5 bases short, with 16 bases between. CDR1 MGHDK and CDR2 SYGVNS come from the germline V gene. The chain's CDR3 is CASSEYGGGGRTGELFF. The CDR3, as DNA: TGTGCCAGCAGTGAATATGGGGGAGGGGGGAGAACCGGGGAGCTGTTTTTT.

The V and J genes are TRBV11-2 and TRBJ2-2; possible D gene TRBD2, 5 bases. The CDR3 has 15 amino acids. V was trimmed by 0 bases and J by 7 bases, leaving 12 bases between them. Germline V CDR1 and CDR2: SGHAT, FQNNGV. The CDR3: CASSLETTRHGELFF. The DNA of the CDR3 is TGTGCCAGCAGCTTAGAAACTACTAGGCACGGGGAGCTGTTTTTT.

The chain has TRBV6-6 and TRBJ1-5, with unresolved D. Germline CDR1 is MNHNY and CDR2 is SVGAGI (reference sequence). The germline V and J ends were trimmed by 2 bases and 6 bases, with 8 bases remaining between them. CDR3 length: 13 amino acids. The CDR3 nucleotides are TGTGCCAGCAGTTACGGGCTTTTTCAGCCCCAGCATTTT. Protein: CASSYGLFQPQHF.

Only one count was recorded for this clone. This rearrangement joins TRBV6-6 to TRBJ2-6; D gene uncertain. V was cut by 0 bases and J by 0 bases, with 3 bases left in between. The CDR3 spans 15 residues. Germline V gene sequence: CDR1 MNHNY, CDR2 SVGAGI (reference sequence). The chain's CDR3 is CASSYSSSGANVLTF. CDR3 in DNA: TGTGCCAGCAGTTACTCGAGCTCTGGGGCCAACGTCCTGACTTTC.

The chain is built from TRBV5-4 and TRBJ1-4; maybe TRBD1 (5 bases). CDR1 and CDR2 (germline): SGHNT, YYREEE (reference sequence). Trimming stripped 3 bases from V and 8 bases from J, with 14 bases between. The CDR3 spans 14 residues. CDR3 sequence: CASSSTGLEEKLFF. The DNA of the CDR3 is TGTGCCAGCAGCTCTACAGGCTTGGAGGAAAAACTGTTTTTT. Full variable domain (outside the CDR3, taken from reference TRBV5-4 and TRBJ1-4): ETGVTQSPTHLIKTRGQQVTLRCSSQSGHNTVSWYQQALGQGPQFIFQYYREEENGRGNFPPRFSGLQFPNYSSELNVNALELDDSALYLCASSSTGLEEKLFFGSGTQLSVL.

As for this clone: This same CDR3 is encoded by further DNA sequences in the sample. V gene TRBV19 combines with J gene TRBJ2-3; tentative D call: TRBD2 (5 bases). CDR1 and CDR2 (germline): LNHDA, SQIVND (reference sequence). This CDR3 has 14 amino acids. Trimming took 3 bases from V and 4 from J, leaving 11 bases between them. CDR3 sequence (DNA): TGTGCCAGTAGTATTGGGGAGACGGCAGATACGCAGTATTTT. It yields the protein CASSIGETADTQYF.

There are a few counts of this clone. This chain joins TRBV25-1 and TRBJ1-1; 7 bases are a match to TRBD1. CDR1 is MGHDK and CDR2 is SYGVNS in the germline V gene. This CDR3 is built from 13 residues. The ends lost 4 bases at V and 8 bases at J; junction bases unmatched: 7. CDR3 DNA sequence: TGTGCCAGCAGTGGCGCACGGACAGGCGAAGCTTTCTTT. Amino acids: CASSGARTGEAFF.

CDR3 amino acids: CSASGGGEAFF. The CDR3 nucleotides read TGCAGTGCTTCCGGGGGAGGTGAAGCTTTCTTT. This chain connects TRBV20-1 to TRBJ1-1; TRBD1 is a possible D gene (5 bases). V was trimmed by 5 bases and J by 7 bases, leaving 11 bases between them. Germline V gene lookup returns CDR1 DFQATT and CDR2 SNEGSKA (reference sequence). This CDR3 has 11 amino acids.

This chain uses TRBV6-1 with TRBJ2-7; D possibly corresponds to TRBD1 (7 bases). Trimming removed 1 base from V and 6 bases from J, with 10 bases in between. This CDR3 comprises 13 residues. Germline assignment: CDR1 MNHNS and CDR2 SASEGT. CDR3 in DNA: TGTGCCAGCAGTGAAGGACAGGGAGGCGAGCAGTACTTC. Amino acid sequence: CASSEGQGGEQYF.

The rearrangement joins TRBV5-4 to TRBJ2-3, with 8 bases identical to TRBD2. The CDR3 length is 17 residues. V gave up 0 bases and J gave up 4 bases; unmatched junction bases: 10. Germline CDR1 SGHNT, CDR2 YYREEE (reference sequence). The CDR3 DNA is TGTGCCAGCAGCTTGGGTCTAGCGGGTCGAACGGCAGATACGCAGTATTTT. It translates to CASSLGLAGRTADTQYF.

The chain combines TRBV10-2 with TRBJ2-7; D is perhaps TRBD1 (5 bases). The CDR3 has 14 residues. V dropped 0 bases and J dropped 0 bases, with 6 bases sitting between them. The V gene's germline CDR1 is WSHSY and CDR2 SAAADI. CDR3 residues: CASSESGASYEQYF. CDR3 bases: TGCGCCAGCAGTGAGTCAGGGGCCTCCTACGAGCAGTACTTC.